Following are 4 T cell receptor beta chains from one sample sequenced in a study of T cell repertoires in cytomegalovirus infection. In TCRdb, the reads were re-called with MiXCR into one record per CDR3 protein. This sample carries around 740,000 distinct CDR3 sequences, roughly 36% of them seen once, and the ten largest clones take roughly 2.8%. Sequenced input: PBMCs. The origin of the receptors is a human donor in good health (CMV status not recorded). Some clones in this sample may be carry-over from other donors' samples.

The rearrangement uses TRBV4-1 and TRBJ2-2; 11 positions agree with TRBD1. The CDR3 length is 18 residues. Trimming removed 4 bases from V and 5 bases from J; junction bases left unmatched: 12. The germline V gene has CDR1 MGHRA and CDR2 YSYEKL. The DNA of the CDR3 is TGCGCCAGCAGCCTCCTAATACCGGGACAGGGGGTTACCGGGGAGCTGTTTTTT. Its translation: CASSLLIPGQGVTGELFF.

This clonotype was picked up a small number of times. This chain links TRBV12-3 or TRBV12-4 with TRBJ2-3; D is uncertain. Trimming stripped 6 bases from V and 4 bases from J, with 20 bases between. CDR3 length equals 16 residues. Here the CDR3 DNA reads TGTGCCAGCAGAAGCCTCGGAAGTCTAGTTTCAGATACGCAGTATTTT. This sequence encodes CASRSLGSLVSDTQYF.

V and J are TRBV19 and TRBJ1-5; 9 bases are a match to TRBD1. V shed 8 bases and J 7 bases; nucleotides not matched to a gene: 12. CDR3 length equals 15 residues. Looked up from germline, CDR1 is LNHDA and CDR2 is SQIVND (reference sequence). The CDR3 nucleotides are TGTGCCAGTCGGGGTAATACAGGGGGCCGACAGCCCCAGCATTTT. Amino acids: CASRGNTGGRQPQHF. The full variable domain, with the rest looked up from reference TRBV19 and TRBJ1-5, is DGGITQSPKYLFRKEGQNVTLSCEQNLNHDAMYWYRQDPGQGLRLIYYSQIVNDFQKGDIAEGYSVSREKKESFPLTVTSAQKNPTAFYLCASRGNTGGRQPQHFGDGTRLSIL.

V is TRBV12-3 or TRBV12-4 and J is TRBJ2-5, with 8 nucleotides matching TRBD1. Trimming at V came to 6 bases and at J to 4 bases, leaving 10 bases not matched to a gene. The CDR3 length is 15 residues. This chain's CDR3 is CASSSRRTGRETQYF. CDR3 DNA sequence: TGTGCCAGCAGCTCCCGAAGGACAGGGCGAGAGACCCAGTACTTC.